Listed below are T cell receptor beta chains from one sample, sequenced in a study of CD4+ T cells in melanoma. Only in-frame clones appear in the TCRdb table, and some are missing; sequencing was by immunoSEQ multiplex PCR. The profile covers some 13,000 clones, with 70% to 80% appearing a single time and 16% taken by the ten largest. Material for sequencing was cells from a culture (not recorded whether cultured in vitro). The source of these receptors is a human donor with melanoma. CDR3s include the opening cysteine and the closing phenylalanine or tryptophan. A D gene is named only where the DNA matches it firmly. A row's size may be missing; if present it is once, few, many or a size class.

>NA|TRBJ1-1|12|TRBV6-6|NA
TGTGCCAGCAGTTATGGCAGGTCTGAAGCTTTCTTT
CASSYGRSEAFF
>NA|TRBJ1-6|14|TRBV6-5|NA
TGTGCCAGCAGTTACGAGTTTTCAAATTCACCCCTCCACTTT
CASSYEFSNSPLHF
>NA|TRBJ1-2|15|TRBV5-1|NA
TGCGCCAGCAGCTTTAGCCCAGATACTAACTATGGCTACACCTTC
CASSFSPDTNYGYTF
>NA|TRBJ2-5|15|TRBV7-3|NA
TGTGCCAGCAGCTTCAACCAGGGTCGGGGAGAGACCCAGTACTTC
CASSFNQGRGETQYF
>TRBD1|TRBJ2-3|13|TRBV6-5|NA
TGTGCCAGCAGTTACTCACAGGGGAATCCGCAGTATTTT
CASSYSQGNPQYF
>NA|TRBJ2-3|13|TRBV2|NA
TGTGCCAGCAGTCCTTTTACCACAGATACGCAGTATTTT
CASSPFTTDTQYF
>NA|TRBJ1-4|14|TRBV5-1|NA
TGCGCCAGCAGCTCGTCTGCAACTAATGAAAAACTGTTTTTT
CASSSSATNEKLFF
>NA|TRBJ2-7|13|TRBV6-1|NA
TGTGCCAGCACTCTGGACGGAACCTACGAGCAGTACTTC
CASTLDGTYEQYF
>NA|TRBJ1-5|13|TRBV7-9|NA
TGTGCCAGCAGCCCGGGGGGCGAAAGGCCCCAGCATTTT
CASSPGGERPQHF
>NA|TRBJ2-1|13|TRBV2|NA
TGTGCCAGCAGAGGGGCCGTCGTCGATGAGCAGTTCTTC
CASRGAVVDEQFF
>TRBD2|TRBJ2-1|11|TRBV7-4|NA
TGTGCCAGCATGCGGAAGCGGGGGCTGTTCTTC
CASMRKRGLFF
>NA|TRBJ1-2|13|TRBV6-6|NA
TGTGCCAGCACCCATGGGGGTACCTATGGCTACACCTTC
CASTHGGTYGYTF
>TRBD1|TRBJ1-5|15|TRBV4-2|NA
TGTGCCAGCAGCCGGGACAGGGGGTCGGATCAGCCCCAGCATTTT
CASSRDRGSDQPQHF
>NA|TRBJ2-5|11|TRBV19|few
TGTGCCAGGGTGGAACAAGAGACCCAGTACTTC
CARVEQETQYF
>NA|TRBJ1-5|14|TRBV21-1|NA
TGTGCCAGCAGCAAACTCGGATCAAATCAGCCCCAGCATTTT
CASSKLGSNQPQHF
>NA|TRBJ2-2|15|TRBV4-1|NA
TGCGCCAGCAGCCAAGATTGGGGGAGTACCGGGGAGCTGTTTTTT
CASSQDWGSTGELFF
>TRBD1|TRBJ1-5|15|TRBV4-1|NA
TGCGCCAGCAGCCAAGATAGGTCAGGGGGTCAGCCCCAGCATTTT
CASSQDRSGGQPQHF
>NA|TRBJ1-4|15|TRBV27|NA
TGTGCCAGCCGGACGACGAGTGGAACTAATGAAAAACTGTTTTTT
CASRTTSGTNEKLFF
>NA|TRBJ1-1|14|TRBV6-1|NA
TGTGCCAGCGCGGCCCTCGGGGAAAACACTGAAGCTTTCTTT
CASAALGENTEAFF
>NA|TRBJ1-1|14|TRBV7-3|NA
TGTGCCAGCAGCTTAGGTGGGAGGGACACTGAAGCTTTCTTT
CASSLGGRDTEAFF
>NA|TRBJ2-5|12|TRBV2|NA
TGTGCCACCTCACGGGGCCAAGAGACCCAGTACTTC
CATSRGQETQYF
>NA|TRBJ1-4|14|TRBV6-1|NA
TGTGCCAGCAGGGACAGTACAACTAATGAAAAACTGTTTTTT
CASRDSTTNEKLFF
>NA|TRBJ2-1|15|TRBV7-8|NA
TGTGCCAGCAGCTTTAAGACGGCGGCGTACAATGAGCAGTTCTTC
CASSFKTAAYNEQFF
>NA|TRBJ2-7|15|TRBV19|NA
TGTGCCAGTAGTAGACAAGCTCCCGGGCCATACGAGCAGTACTTC
CASSRQAPGPYEQYF
>TRBD2|TRBJ2-3|16|TRBV19|once
TGTGCCAGTAACCCTCGGGCTAGCGGGGGGTCAGATACGCAGTATTTT
CASNPRASGGSDTQYF
>NA|TRBJ2-5|15|TRBV5-1|few
TGCGCCAGCAGCTTGGAAGGGGCGAGTCAAGGGACCCAGTACTTC
CASSLEGASQGTQYF
>NA|TRBJ2-3|16|TRBV19|NA
TGTGCCAGTTCAAACCTAGGACAGCGCTTAACAGATACGCAGTATTTT
CASSNLGQRLTDTQYF
>NA|TRBJ1-5|12|TRBV6-5|NA
TGTGCCAGCACGCAGGCCAATCAGCCCCAGCATTTT
CASTQANQPQHF
>NA|TRBJ2-5|14|TRBV19|NA
TGTGCCAGTAGTATCTTGGGGGGACAAGAGACCCAGTACTTC
CASSILGGQETQYF
>NA|TRBJ2-3|15|TRBV7-2|NA
TGTGCCAGCAGCTTACAGCGGCTAGCTACAGATACGCAGTATTTT
CASSLQRLATDTQYF
>NA|TRBJ1-1|15|TRBV7-9|NA
TGTGCCAGCAGCTTAGCGGGGACTCGGCACACTGAAGCTTTCTTT
CASSLAGTRHTEAFF
>NA|TRBJ2-2|13|TRBV2|few
TGTGCCAGCAGTACGAGGAACACCGGGGAGCTGTTTTTT
CASSTRNTGELFF
>NA|TRBJ2-2|14|TRBV5-1|NA
TGCGCCAGCAGCTTACTAGCATTCACCGGGGAGCTGTTTTTT
CASSLLAFTGELFF
>NA|TRBJ1-4|14|TRBV7-2|NA
TGTGCCAGCAGCTCCGCGGCAACTAATGAAAAACTGTTTTTT
CASSSAATNEKLFF
>TRBD1|TRBJ1-1|14|TRBV18|NA
TGTGCCAGCTCGACTAGACAGGGCCTCACTGAAGCTTTCTTT
CASSTRQGLTEAFF
>NA|TRBJ1-2|15|TRBV1|few
TGCACCAGCAGCCAAGGGGACAGGGCTAACTATGGCTACACCTTC
CTSSQGDRANYGYTF
>NA|TRBJ1-1|11|TRBV19|few
TGTGCCAGTGTCACGAACACTGAAGCTTTCTTT
CASVTNTEAFF
>NA|TRBJ2-1|13|TRBV10-1|NA
TGCGCCAGCAGGGGGGACGGTACTTCGGGGCAGTTCTTC
CASRGDGTSGQFF
>NA|TRBJ2-3|14|TRBV7-3|NA
TGTGCCAGCAGCCCCAACGGGGGCGCAGATACGCAGTATTTT
CASSPNGGADTQYF
>TRBD1|TRBJ1-5|15|TRBV9|NA
TGTGCCAGCAGCGTAGGAGCAGGGGGCGGACAGCCCCAGCATTTT
CASSVGAGGGQPQHF
>NA|TRBJ2-1|14|TRBV7-2|once
TGTGCCAGCAGCCGTACAGGGTGGGACAATGAGCAGTTCTTC
CASSRTGWDNEQFF